The clone carrying this T cell receptor beta chain was counted only a few times. The antigen is undetermined. The data were taken from a study of identical twins. The CDR3 consists of 14 residues. The germline V and J ends were trimmed by 4 bases and 6 bases, with 16 bases remaining between them. A universal primer binding site was introduced by template switching. The final cDNA contained unique molecular identifiers. TCRdb reprocessed the 5' RACE reads with MiXCR, giving one entry per CDR3 protein. The top ten clones hold about 0.5% of a sample with about 530,000 distinct CDR3 sequences, 20% to 25% of them seen once. The study, taken as a whole, reports: The more abundant beta clonotypes in cord blood had fewer insertions, and memory repertoires did not show this. Weaker excess sharing between twins was seen in beta out-of-frame sequences.

This sample also belongs to another study, concerning yellow fever vaccine responses in identical twins.

This TCR was sampled from a woman between 18 and 29 years old in good health. This rearrangement joins TRBV12-3 or TRBV12-4 to TRBJ2-7, with D hard to call. The sample taken for sequencing was CD4+ T cells sorted from blood. CDR3 nucleotides: TGTGCCAGCAGTTCCACCGACGTAGTCGGCGAGCAGTACGTC. Amino acid sequence: CASSSTDVVGEQYV.